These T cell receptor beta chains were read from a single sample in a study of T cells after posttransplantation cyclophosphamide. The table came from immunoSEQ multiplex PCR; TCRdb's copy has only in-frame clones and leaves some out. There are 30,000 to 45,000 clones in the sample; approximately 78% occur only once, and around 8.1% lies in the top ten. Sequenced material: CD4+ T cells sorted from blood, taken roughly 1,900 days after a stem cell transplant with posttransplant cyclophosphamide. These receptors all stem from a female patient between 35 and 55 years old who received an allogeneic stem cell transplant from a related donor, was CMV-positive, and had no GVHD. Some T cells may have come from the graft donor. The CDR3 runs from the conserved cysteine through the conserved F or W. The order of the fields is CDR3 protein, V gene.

CASSTSSTRDSYEQYF	TRBV5-1
CASSDGTASYEQYF	TRBV6-4
CASSHSLAGALTDTQYF	TRBV4-3
CASSFYRGRVGELFF	TRBV6-6
CASSQDRDTWQYF	TRBV11-2
CASSPSADNQPQHF	TRBV18
CASSYRGFEQFF	TRBV6-5
CTSSQDRGAKNIQYF	TRBV1
CASSLRGQGVHEQFF	TRBV18
CASSEPTGLVSPLHF	TRBV6-1
CASSSPGASYEQYF	TRBV2
CASRRDMVAGELFF	TRBV14
CASSLAQYNSPLHF	TRBV7-8
CASSIDRGYNQPQHF	TRBV19
CASSILGGASYNEQFF	TRBV7-3
CASSNGGSEETQYF	TRBV19
CASSLPKFAGQNYGYTF	TRBV28
CASSEFGSGPNTGELFF	TRBV6-4
CASSIQGLSYEQYF	TRBV19
CASSTRTGTYEQYF	TRBV4-1
CASSVDGFGYTF	TRBV9
CASSPGTLPEDEQFF	TRBV11-3
CASSLEYMNTEAFF	TRBV5-1
CASRSWETQYF	TRBV28
CASSLGRGGNSPLHF	TRBV11-2
CASSLASGGARETQYF	TRBV7-6
CASSEFAGGYGYTF	TRBV2
CASSQEGANYGYTF	TRBV4-3
CASSPGQLISDNQPQHF	TRBV18
CASSADSGEQETQYF	TRBV9
CASSLGGQGAGEQYF	TRBV5-1
CASRGTGYTGELFF	TRBV6-5